The 29 T cell receptor beta chains reported below all come from one sample, sequenced in a study of cytomegalovirus exposure and HLA in healthy donors. In the PCR, 60 Vbeta and 13 Jbeta primers were used. Profiling relied on immunoSEQ multiplex PCR, and the TCRdb table lists in-frame clones only, not all of them. The repertoire consists of around 160,000 clones, with about four fifths occurring once and the leading ten covering around 9%. Input material: PBMCs. Every receptor here comes from a male donor in good health and CMV-seropositive.

A word on this clone: An end of the junction does not agree with germline; a read error may underlie this. This chain joins TRBV27 and TRBJ2-4; the D is unclear. The CDR3 is 13 amino acids. Germline CDR1 reads MNHEY; CDR2 reads SMNVEV (reference sequence). The CDR3, as DNA: TGTGCCAGCAGTACTCAGGCCAAAAACAGTCAGTACTTC. This gives the protein CASSTQAKNSQYF.

The J gene is TRBJ2-7, the V gene TRBV9, with TRBD2 matching 13 bases. The J segment lost 6 bases and the V segment lost 3 bases, leaving 3 bases of the junction unmatched. Germline V gene sequence: CDR1 SGDLS, CDR2 YYNGEE. The CDR3 has 14 amino acids. CDR3 sequence reads: CASSGGLAGTEQYF. The DNA for the CDR3 is TGTGCCAGCAGCGGGGGACTAGCGGGAACCGAGCAGTACTTC.

V is TRBV4-1 and J is TRBJ1-3, with a tentative D call TRBD1 (6 bases). The V end was cut by 0 bases, the J end by 1 base, with 10 bases between. Germline V gene data show CDR1 as MGHRA and CDR2 as YSYEKL. The CDR3 runs to 16 residues. For the CDR3, the DNA is TGCGCCAGCAGCCAAGAGAGAAGGGGGTCTGGAAACACCATATATTTT. This gives the protein CASSQERRGSGNTIYF.

The V gene is TRBV5-1, the J gene TRBJ1-1, with unresolved D. V dropped 4 bases and J dropped 0 bases, with 13 bases sitting between them. The CDR3 loop spans 15 amino acids. CDR1 and CDR2 from the germline V gene are SGHRS and YFSETQ. The CDR3 region is CASSLGPQMNTEAFF. Here the CDR3 DNA reads TGCGCCAGCAGCCTGGGCCCTCAGATGAACACTGAAGCTTTCTTT.

This clone was seen only a few times. V gene TRBV11-2 combines with J gene TRBJ1-1, with a tentative D call TRBD1 (5 bases). This CDR3 contains 16 residues. Germline CDR1 and CDR2: SGHAT and FQNNGV. The ends were cut back, 3 bases at V and 1 base at J, with 15 bases in the middle. CDR3 protein: CASSFPAGGTNTEAFF. In DNA form, the CDR3 reads TGTGCCAGCAGCTTCCCTGCGGGGGGAACGAACACTGAAGCTTTCTTT.

This rearrangement joins TRBV5-4 to TRBJ2-1; 7 nucleotides line up with TRBD2. V lost 6 bases, J lost 2 bases, and 5 bases stayed unmatched. Per germline, CDR1 SGHNT and CDR2 YYREEE (reference sequence). The CDR3 has 14 residues. The DNA of the CDR3 is TGTGCCAGCACCTTAAGCGGGACCTACAATGAGCAGTTCTTC. Protein sequence: CASTLSGTYNEQFF.

Concerning this clone: A read error may account for a junction end that differs from germline. The gene calls are TRBV7-9 and TRBJ1-5, with 8 bases aligning to TRBD1. Germline V gene data show CDR1 as SEHNR and CDR2 as FQNEAQ (reference sequence). The CDR3 contains 16 residues. The CDR3 region has the DNA TGTTCCAGCAGCTTATCGCGACAGGGGTTCAATCAGCCCCAGCATTTT. Translating gives CSSSLSRQGFNQPQHF.

V usage is TRBV19 and J usage is TRBJ2-7, with 10 bases aligning to TRBD1. V gave up 5 bases and J gave up 6 bases; unmatched junction bases: 7. Germline CDR1 LNHDA, CDR2 SQIVND (reference sequence). The CDR3 extends over 14 amino acids. In nucleotides, the CDR3 is TGTGCCAGTAGTTCGAGGGACAGGGGCCTCGAGCAGTACTTC. This sequence encodes CASSSRDRGLEQYF.

This chain connects TRBV7-9 to TRBJ1-2; D remains unclear. Germline V lookup: CDR1 SEHNR, CDR2 FQNEAQ (reference sequence). The CDR3 runs to 11 residues. The ends were cut back, 4 bases at V and 8 bases at J, with 8 bases in the middle. In DNA form, the CDR3 reads TGTGCCAGCAGCTCCGGGAGAGGCTACACCTTC. Its protein is CASSSGRGYTF.

The rearrangement links TRBV7-2 to TRBJ1-2, with D maybe TRBD1 (5 bases). V lost 5 bases and J 0 bases, leaving 7 bases between the germline ends. CDR1 and CDR2 from the germline V gene are SGHTA and FQGNSA. The CDR3 runs to 13 residues. DNA of the CDR3: TGTGCCAGCAGCCCGGACACTAACTATGGCTACACCTTC. Its translation is CASSPDTNYGYTF.

This clone occurred a few times. J is TRBJ2-6 and V is TRBV7-2; TRBD1 matches 7 bases. Germline assignment: CDR1 SGHTA and CDR2 FQGNSA. Trimming cost V 5 bases and J 4 bases; bases outside gene matches: 5. The CDR3 has 15 residues. CDR3 DNA sequence: TGTGCCAGCAGCATCACAGGGGCCGGGGCCAACGTCCTGACTTTC. The encoded protein is CASSITGAGANVLTF. Drawing the rest from reference TRBV7-2 and TRBJ2-6, the complete variable domain is GAGVSQSPSNKVTEKGKDVELRCDPISGHTALYWYRQSLGQGLEFLIYFQGNSAPDKSGLPSDRFSAERTGGSVSTLTIQRTQQEDSAVYLCASSITGAGANVLTFGAGSRLTVL.

This clone was counted a few times. V is TRBV27 and J is TRBJ2-5, with D unclear. With the DNA end fitting TRBJ2-7 better, the J assignment may be wrong. Per germline, CDR1 MNHEY and CDR2 SMNVEV (reference sequence). The CDR3 is made up of 14 amino acids. The CDR3 region has the DNA TGTGCCAGCAGTTCGCCCAGGCAAGCCTACGAGCAGTACTTC. The encoded protein is CASSSPRQAYEQYF.

This clone turned up a few times. This chain links TRBV30 with TRBJ1-2; no clear D. Between the trimmed V and J ends, which lost 7 bases and 0 bases, there was a span of 12 bases. There are 13 residues in the CDR3. Germline CDR1 GTSNPN, CDR2 SVGIG (reference sequence). CDR3 coding DNA: TGTGCCTCCTCGGTACGAGCTAACTATGGCTACACCTTC. Residues: CASSVRANYGYTF.

CDR3 coding DNA: TGTGCCAGCAGCTCCTCAGGGACTAGCGAGTCGGCCGGGGAGCTGTTTTTT. Its protein product is CASSSSGTSESAGELFF. J is TRBJ2-2 and V is TRBV11-3; TRBD2 aligns across 10 bases. V lost 4 bases to trimming and J lost 6 bases; unmatched junction nucleotides: 11. Germline V gives CDR1 SGHNT, CDR2 YENEEA. The CDR3 is made up of 17 amino acids.

This clone was recorded once. V gene TRBV29-1 combines with J gene TRBJ1-1, with D tentatively TRBD1 (6 bases). Between the trimmed V and J ends, which lost 7 bases and 1 base, there was a span of 10 bases. The germline V gene encodes CDR1 SQVTM and CDR2 ANQGSEA. This CDR3 comprises 12 residues. CDR3 sequence reads: CSATGSNTEAFF. CDR3 nucleotides: TGCAGCGCGACAGGATCGAACACTGAAGCTTTCTTT.

This chain joins TRBV29-1 and TRBJ2-7, with 8 bases that match TRBD1. CDR1 is SQVTM, CDR2 ANQGSEA, per germline. The CDR3 contains 12 residues. The CDR3 region is CAYRGNSDEQYF. For the CDR3, the DNA is TGCGCGTACAGGGGGAATTCTGACGAGCAGTACTTC.

The gene calls are TRBV6-5 and TRBJ2-5; tentatively, D is TRBD2 (5 bases). Germline loops: CDR1 MNHEY, CDR2 SVGAGI. The CDR3 contains 15 residues. Trimming left V 5 bases short and J 5 bases short, with 18 bases between. As DNA, the CDR3 is TGTGCCAGCAGTAAGCCTCGGGGTTACGGGGAGACCCAGTACTTC. Its translation is CASSKPRGYGETQYF.

This clone occurred a few times. V gene TRBV28 combines with J gene TRBJ2-7, with TRBD2 as a possible D gene (6 bases). CDR3 length: 13 amino acids. CDR1 MDHEN and CDR2 SYDVKM come from the germline V gene. Trimming took off 7 bases at V and 3 bases at J, with 13 bases between the two ends. The CDR3 sequence: CASTAGLVYEQYF. CDR3 sequence (DNA): TGTGCCAGCACGGCGGGATTAGTCTACGAGCAGTACTTC.

This clone was detected only once. The CDR3 spells CASSSRLVGNTEAFF. The DNA for the CDR3 is TGCGCCAGCAGCTCCCGTTTGGTCGGGAACACTGAAGCTTTCTTT. This chain uses TRBV5-1 with TRBJ1-1; D gene ambiguous. The CDR3 spans 15 residues. Between the trimmed V and J ends, which lost 3 bases and 1 base, there was a span of 13 bases. Germline V CDR1 and CDR2: SGHRS, YFSETQ.

The chain employs TRBV10-3 and TRBJ2-7, with 10 bases lining up with TRBD2. V gave up 0 bases and J gave up 2 bases; unmatched junction bases: 10. Per the germline V gene, CDR1 is ENHRY and CDR2 is SYGVKD. The CDR3 sequence is 18 residues long. The CDR3 sequence is CAISESTTGTSAAYEQYF. The CDR3 DNA is TGTGCCATCAGTGAGTCGACGACCGGGACTAGCGCCGCCTACGAGCAGTACTTC.

The chain links TRBV10-2 to TRBJ2-2; 12 bases align to TRBD2. Per germline, CDR1 WSHSY and CDR2 SAAADI. After removal of 6 bases from V and 6 bases from J, the junction contained 8 bases not matched to a gene. The CDR3 covers 16 residues. The CDR3 region is CASRAPSGGAAGELFF. As DNA, the CDR3 is TGCGCCAGCAGAGCTCCTAGCGGGGGGGCTGCCGGGGAGCTGTTTTTT.

This clone was observed a handful of times. This rearrangement joins TRBV30 to TRBJ1-5; D is unclear. CDR3 size: 14 residues. Trimming pared 3 bases from V and 2 bases from J, leaving 11 bases between. From germline, CDR1 is GTSNPN and CDR2 SVGIG (reference sequence). This chain's CDR3 is CAWRLPEGNQPQHF. CDR3 in DNA: TGTGCCTGGAGACTACCAGAAGGCAATCAGCCCCAGCATTTT. Filled out from reference TRBV30 and TRBJ1-5, the complete variable domain reads SQTIHQWPATLVQPVGSPLSLECTVEGTSNPNLYWYRQAAGRGLQLLFYSVGIGQISSEVPQNLSASRPQDRQFILSSKKLLLSDSGFYLCAWRLPEGNQPQHFGDGTRLSIL.

V gene TRBV28 combines with J gene TRBJ1-2; the match to TRBD1 covers 7 bases. The CDR3 length is 13 residues. The junction had 9 bases not matched to a gene; V was cut back by 10 bases and J by 4 bases. Germline CDR1 is MDHEN and CDR2 is SYDVKM. CDR3 DNA sequence: TGTGCCATACGGGACAGCAAAACCTATGGCTACACCTTC. Its protein is CAIRDSKTYGYTF.

This clone showed up just once. This rearrangement joins TRBV9 to TRBJ2-3; 9 nucleotides line up with TRBD2. V shed 1 base, J shed 5 bases, and the junction held 17 bases outside the gene matches. Germline CDR1 is SGDLS and CDR2 is YYNGEE. The CDR3 has 19 residues. In DNA, the CDR3 is TGTGCCAGCAGCGTATCTTTAACCGTACCGGGACTAGCTAGAGATACGCAGTATTTT. It encodes CASSVSLTVPGLARDTQYF.

This chain uses TRBV7-9 with TRBJ2-7, with a weak D call TRBD2 (6 bases). The CDR3 is 14 amino acids. V dropped 3 bases and J dropped 3 bases, with 12 bases sitting between them. In germline, CDR1 is SEHNR, CDR2 FQNEAQ (reference sequence). This CDR3 reads CASSLDTGVYEQYF. The CDR3 coding sequence is TGTGCCAGCAGCTTGGACACGGGGGTCTACGAGCAGTACTTC.

V usage is TRBV27 and J usage is TRBJ2-7; 7 bases agree with TRBD1. Germline values: CDR1 MNHEY, CDR2 SMNVEV (reference sequence). The CDR3 runs to 14 residues. Unmatched junction bases numbered 5, after V lost 3 bases and J lost 3 bases. CDR3 loop: CASSLRDRNYEQYF. The CDR3 region has the DNA TGTGCCAGCAGTTTGAGGGACAGAAACTACGAGCAGTACTTC.

The chain links TRBV30 to TRBJ1-6, with 9 bases that match TRBD1. The CDR3 spans 15 residues. Germline V gene data show CDR1 as GTSNPN and CDR2 as SVGIG (reference sequence). The ends lost 2 bases at V and 8 bases at J; junction bases unmatched: 7. For the CDR3, the DNA is TGTGCCTGGAGTCAACGGGGACAGGGTGATTCACCCCTCCACTTT. Protein sequence: CAWSQRGQGDSPLHF.

The chain links TRBV9 to TRBJ2-5; 7 nucleotides align to TRBD2. The CDR3 consists of 13 residues. Germline CDR1 SGDLS, CDR2 YYNGEE. V gave up 4 bases and J gave up 3 bases; unmatched junction bases: 3. CDR3 region: CASSPGLEETQYF. CDR3 coding DNA: TGTGCCAGCAGCCCCGGACTAGAAGAGACCCAGTACTTC.

This clone was seen more than once but under ten times. This chain links TRBV27 with TRBJ1-2; a weak D match, TRBD1 (6 bases). The CDR3 runs to 13 residues. Germline V gives CDR1 MNHEY, CDR2 SMNVEV (reference sequence). Trimming removed 3 bases from V and 8 bases from J, with 13 bases in between. For the CDR3, the DNA is TGTGCCAGCAGTTTTTTGGGGGCGCGGGGCTACACCTTC. This sequence encodes CASSFLGARGYTF.